This T cell receptor (beta chain) came from a study of cytomegalovirus exposure and HLA in healthy donors. PCR was performed using 60 Vbeta and 13 Jbeta primers. Only in-frame clones appear in the TCRdb table, and some are missing; sequencing was by immunoSEQ multiplex PCR. The sample holds about 160,000 clones, 60% to 85% seen once. Notes on the study in general: The study recorded some 160 TCR beta chains that were cytomegalovirus-associated. A later analysis linked a missense DCLRE1C variant to TCR beta V- and J-gene trimming. Certain indistinguishable V segments, among them TRBV6-2 and TRBV6-3, were excluded.

As for this clone: Its specificity is not known.

Trimming cost V 7 bases and J 5 bases, with 12 bases left between them. Looked up from germline, CDR1 is SEHNR and CDR2 is FQNEAQ (reference sequence). The CDR3 runs 13 residues. The TCR was taken from a woman aged 45 to 65 in good health and CMV-seropositive. V and J are TRBV7-9 and TRBJ1-5, with D tentatively TRBD1 (5 bases). The source material was PBMCs. The CDR3 loop is CASTGTGYQPQHF. CDR3 nucleotides: TGTGCCAGCACTGGGACTGGTTATCAGCCCCAGCATTTT.